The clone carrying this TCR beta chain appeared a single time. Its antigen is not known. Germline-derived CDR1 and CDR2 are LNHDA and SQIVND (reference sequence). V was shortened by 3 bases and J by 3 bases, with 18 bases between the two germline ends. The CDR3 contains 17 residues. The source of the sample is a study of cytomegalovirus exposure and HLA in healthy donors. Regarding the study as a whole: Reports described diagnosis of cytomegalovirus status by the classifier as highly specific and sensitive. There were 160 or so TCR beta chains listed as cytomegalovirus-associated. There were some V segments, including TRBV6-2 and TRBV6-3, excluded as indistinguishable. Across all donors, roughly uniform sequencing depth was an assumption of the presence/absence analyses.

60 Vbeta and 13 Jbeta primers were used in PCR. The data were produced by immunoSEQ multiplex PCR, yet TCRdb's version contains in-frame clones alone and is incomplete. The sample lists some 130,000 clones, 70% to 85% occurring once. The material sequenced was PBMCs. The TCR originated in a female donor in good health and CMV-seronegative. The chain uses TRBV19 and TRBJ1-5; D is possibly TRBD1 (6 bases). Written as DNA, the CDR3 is TGTGCCAGTAGTATCGCCCAGGACAGAGCCTACAATCAGCCCCAGCATTTT. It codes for CASSIAQDRAYNQPQHF.